Each of the 24 T cell receptor beta chains below was sequenced from the same sample in a study of CD8+ T cells in alopecia areata. The sequencing template was cDNA reverse transcribed from extracted RNA. Method: immunoSEQ multiplex PCR; TCRdb's copy keeps in-frame clones and lacks some. In the table there are some 130,000 clones, around 58% of which are singletons. Here the sequenced sample was CD4+ T cells sorted from blood, taken at week 0. The receptors stem from a human donor with alopecia areata.

This sequence joins TRBV7-9 and TRBJ1-2; a weak D match, TRBD1 (6 bases). In germline, CDR1 is SEHNR, CDR2 FQNEAQ (reference sequence). V shed 5 bases and J shed 0 bases, with 13 bases lying between them. CDR3 length: 15 amino acids. The CDR3 sequence is CASSPRTESNYGYTF. The CDR3 DNA reads as TGTGCCAGCAGCCCGAGGACAGAGTCTAACTATGGCTACACCTTC.

The genes are TRBV4-3 and TRBJ2-1; D may be TRBD1 or TRBD2 (5 bases each). Germline lookup yields CDR1 LGHNA and CDR2 YSLEER. V lost 3 bases to trimming and J lost 9 bases, with 12 bases between them. The CDR3 is made up of 13 amino acids. The CDR3 DNA reads TGCGCCAGCAGCCAGCCAGGGACGCCTGAGCAGTTCTTC. Translated, it gives CASSQPGTPEQFF.

The J gene is TRBJ1-4, the V gene TRBV29-1; the D gene is possibly TRBD1 (5 bases). The germline V and J ends were trimmed by 3 bases and 8 bases, with 13 bases remaining between them. The CDR3 loop spans 13 amino acids. Germline CDR1 reads SQVTM; CDR2 reads ANQGSEA. The CDR3 sequence: CSVERQGVEKLFF. DNA for the CDR3: TGCAGCGTTGAGCGTCAGGGTGTCGAAAAACTGTTTTTT.

This clone has just a few counts. CDR3 coding DNA: TGTGCCTGGAGTGGGCCTAGCTCCACCGGGGAGCTGTTTTTT. It encodes CAWSGPSSTGELFF. V is TRBV30 and J is TRBJ2-2; maybe TRBD2 (5 bases). From germline, CDR1 is GTSNPN and CDR2 SVGIG (reference sequence). The CDR3 runs 14 residues. V lost 1 base to trimming and J lost 4 bases, with 10 bases between them.

The V and J genes are TRBV9 and TRBJ2-5; TRBD2 matches 11 bases. TRBJ2-7 matches the DNA end more closely, so the J call is doubtful. This CDR3 has 14 amino acids. Looked up from germline, CDR1 is SGDLS and CDR2 is YYNGEE. This CDR3 is CASSAGLAGYEQYF. The CDR3 nucleotides read TGTGCCAGCAGCGCCGGACTAGCGGGCTACGAGCAGTACTTC.

The CDR3, as DNA: TGCAGCGTTAGTGCAGGAGGTGAAAAACTGTTTTTT. This encodes CSVSAGGEKLFF. The rearrangement links TRBV29-1 to TRBJ1-4; D ambiguous. Germline V lookup: CDR1 SQVTM, CDR2 ANQGSEA. This CDR3 spans 12 amino acids. The V end was cut by 5 bases, the J end by 7 bases, with 11 bases between.

Only a few counts were recorded for this clone. The V call is TRBV30, the J call TRBJ2-3; D gene ambiguous. V lost 2 bases and J lost 1, with 4 bases in between. CDR1 and CDR2 from the germline V gene are GTSNPN and SVGIG (reference sequence). The CDR3 is made up of 12 amino acids. The CDR3 spells CAWSTGTDTQYF. CDR3 coding DNA: TGTGCCTGGAGTACCGGCACAGATACGCAGTATTTT.

The gene calls are TRBV7-9 and TRBJ2-7, with unresolved D. From germline, CDR1 is SEHNR and CDR2 FQNEAQ (reference sequence). The ends were cut back, 0 bases at V and 0 bases at J, with 6 bases in the middle. This CDR3 has 14 residues. Here the CDR3 DNA reads TGTGCCAGCAGCTTAGCGGGCACCTCCTACGAGCAGTACTTC. Translated: CASSLAGTSYEQYF. Filled out from reference TRBV7-9 and TRBJ2-7, the complete variable domain reads DTGVSQNPRHKITKRGQNVTFRCDPISEHNRLYWYRQTLGQGPEFLTYFQNEAQLEKSRLLSDRFSAERPKGSFSTLEIQRTEQGDSAMYLCASSLAGTSYEQYFGPGTRLTVT.

This clone has a handful of counts. The J gene is TRBJ2-5, the V gene TRBV29-1, with TRBD2 as a possible D gene (6 bases). The ends were cut back, 2 bases at V and 2 bases at J, with 15 bases in the middle. Germline CDR1 reads SQVTM; CDR2 reads ANQGSEA. This CDR3 contains 15 residues. In DNA form, the CDR3 reads TGCAGCGTTGAAAGGGGTGGGGGGAGACAAGAGACCCAGTACTTC. Translated: CSVERGGGRQETQYF.

This chain uses TRBV5-1 with TRBJ2-5; TRBD2 matches 8 bases. V trimming: 0 bases; J trimming: 5 bases; junction bases outside the gene matches: 9. Germline V gene sequence: CDR1 SGHRS, CDR2 YFSETQ. The CDR3 runs 16 residues. The CDR3, as DNA: TGCGCCAGCAGCTTGGCCAGCGGGGGAATCGCGGAGACCCAGTACTTC. Translated, it gives CASSLASGGIAETQYF. The complete variable domain, with remaining parts taken from reference TRBV5-1 and TRBJ2-5, reads KAGVTQTPRYLIKTRGQQVTLSCSPISGHRSVSWYQQTPGQGLQFLFEYFSETQRNKGNFPGRFSGRQFSNSRSEMNVSTLELGDSALYLCASSLASGGIAETQYFGPGTRLLVL.

This chain uses TRBV4-1 with TRBJ1-5; no clear D. The CDR3 runs 13 residues. Germline values: CDR1 MGHRA, CDR2 YSYEKL. Trimming left V 0 bases short and J 7 bases short, with 7 bases between. CDR3 protein: CASSQEVAQPQHF. The CDR3 DNA reads TGCGCCAGCAGCCAAGAGGTAGCCCAGCCCCAGCATTTT.

The V and J genes are TRBV6-5 and TRBJ1-3; TRBD1 matches at 9 bases. With V trimmed by 4 bases and J by 4 bases, 8 bases remained unmatched. The CDR3 spans 16 residues. Germline values: CDR1 MNHEY, CDR2 SVGAGI. The CDR3 region is CASSLNVGQGGNTIYF. DNA for the CDR3: TGTGCCAGCAGTTTAAATGTCGGACAGGGGGGAAACACCATATATTTT.

The V gene is TRBV7-2, the J gene TRBJ2-1; the match to TRBD2 covers 8 bases. This CDR3 region has 18 residues. CDR1 is SGHTA and CDR2 is FQGNSA in the germline V gene. V shed 5 bases, J shed 4 bases, and the junction held 16 bases outside the gene matches. The CDR3 spells CASSLTPSGGLYYNEQFF. In DNA, the CDR3 is TGTGCCAGCAGCCTAACCCCCAGCGGGGGCCTTTATTACAATGAGCAGTTCTTC.

The genes are TRBV5-1 and TRBJ1-1; 7 bases align to TRBD1. In germline, CDR1 is SGHRS, CDR2 YFSETQ. The V and J ends lost 3 bases and 11 bases, in that order; junction bases with no gene match: 7. The CDR3 runs to 12 residues. The CDR3 spells CASSWRGQLAFF. The CDR3 DNA reads TGCGCCAGCAGCTGGCGGGGACAGTTGGCTTTCTTT.

This chain uses TRBV29-1 with TRBJ1-2; D is ambiguous. From germline, CDR1 is SQVTM and CDR2 ANQGSEA. CDR3 length equals 14 residues. Trimming took 6 bases from V and 4 from J, leaving 18 bases between them. The CDR3 here is CSVAGLLLPYGYTF. Written as DNA, the CDR3 is TGCAGCGTCGCTGGACTGTTGCTTCCCTATGGCTACACCTTC.

In its sample, this clone ranks as medium-sized (0.01 to 0.1%). The chain carries TRBV7-2 and TRBJ2-7; 8 nucleotides align to TRBD1. V was pared by 7 bases and J by 0 bases, with 5 bases of the junction left unmatched. The CDR3 is 14 residues long. CDR1 is SGHTA, CDR2 FQGNSA, per germline. This CDR3 is CASKRTGSSYEQYF. CDR3 bases: TGTGCCAGCAAACGGACAGGGAGCTCCTACGAGCAGTACTTC.

The V call is TRBV7-9, the J call TRBJ2-1, with a possible D match to TRBD1 (6 bases). The V gene's germline CDR1 is SEHNR and CDR2 FQNEAQ (reference sequence). The CDR3 contains 16 residues. The V end was cut by 3 bases, the J end by 3 bases, with 15 bases between. This chain's CDR3 is CASSFLGWGLYNEQFF. CDR3 nucleotide sequence: TGTGCCAGCAGCTTTCTGGGCTGGGGGCTCTACAATGAGCAGTTCTTC.

The CDR3 reads CASTTWGTGFGYTF. In nucleotides, the CDR3 is TGTGCCAGCACTACATGGGGGACAGGCTTCGGCTACACCTTC. The rearrangement joins TRBV6-5 to TRBJ1-2; TRBD1 matches 8 bases. With V trimmed by 7 bases and J by 8 bases, 12 bases remained unmatched. This CDR3 region has 14 residues. CDR1 is MNHEY and CDR2 is SVGAGI in the germline V gene.

The chain couples TRBV7-2 to TRBJ2-5; perhaps TRBD2 as D (5 bases). Germline CDR1 SGHTA, CDR2 FQGNSA. This CDR3 region has 13 residues. V was shortened by 3 bases and J by 4 bases, with 9 bases between the two germline ends. The CDR3 reads CASSLDSLETQYF. The CDR3 bases are TGTGCCAGCAGCTTGGACTCATTAGAGACCCAGTACTTC. The variable domain in full, completed from reference TRBV7-2 and TRBJ2-5, reads GAGVSQSPSNKVTEKGKDVELRCDPISGHTALYWYRQSLGQGLEFLIYFQGNSAPDKSGLPSDRFSAERTGGSVSTLTIQRTQQEDSAVYLCASSLDSLETQYFGPGTRLLVL.

The gene calls are TRBV30 and TRBJ1-6, with D possibly matching TRBD1 (6 bases). V was shortened by 3 bases and J by 7 bases, with 13 bases between the two germline ends. CDR3 size: 14 residues. CDR1 and CDR2 (germline): GTSNPN, SVGIG (reference sequence). CDR3 region: CAWSQGIQNSPLHF. CDR3 nucleotide sequence: TGTGCCTGGAGCCAGGGGATCCAAAATTCACCCCTCCACTTT.

The chain combines TRBV7-2 with TRBJ1-6; D possibly corresponds to TRBD1 (6 bases). With 2 bases removed from V and 7 bases from J, the gap between germline ends came to 12 bases. The CDR3 is made up of 15 amino acids. Germline V CDR1 and CDR2: SGHTA, FQGNSA. CDR3: CASSLRTAQNSPLHF. CDR3 DNA: TGTGCCAGCAGCTTAAGGACAGCTCAGAATTCACCCCTCCACTTT.

The chain uses TRBV7-2 and TRBJ1-6; D is perhaps TRBD1 (5 bases). The CDR3 has 14 amino acids. Germline V gives CDR1 SGHTA, CDR2 FQGNSA. Deletions cut 1 base from V and 6 bases from J, with 7 bases between. CDR3 protein: CASSLGGINSPLHF. The CDR3 bases are TGTGCCAGCAGCTTAGGGGGGATTAATTCACCCCTCCACTTT.

The chain recombines TRBV30 with TRBJ1-5; D may be TRBD1 (5 bases). Germline V gene sequence: CDR1 GTSNPN, CDR2 SVGIG (reference sequence). V was trimmed by 5 bases and J by 7 bases, leaving 15 bases between them. The CDR3 sequence is 13 residues long. CDR3 nucleotides: TGTGCCTGGGGGGGGTTTGCGGGACAGCCCCAGCATTTT. Translation: CAWGGFAGQPQHF.

The chain has TRBV29-1 and TRBJ2-7; D remains unclear. The CDR3 contains 11 residues. V was pared by 7 bases and J by 3 bases, with 10 bases between. Per the germline V gene, CDR1 is SQVTM and CDR2 is ANQGSEA. CDR3 sequence reads: CSGVHRYEQYF. Here the CDR3 DNA reads TGCAGCGGAGTACACCGCTACGAGCAGTACTTC.